These 18 T cell receptor beta chains share one sample of origin, sequenced in a study of cytomegalovirus exposure and HLA in healthy donors. Amplification used 60 Vbeta primers and 13 Jbeta primers. Profiling relied on immunoSEQ multiplex PCR, and the TCRdb table lists in-frame clones only, not all of them. This table holds about 69,000 clones, around 70% found once. The sequenced sample was PBMCs. Receptors originate from a woman between 25 and 40 years old in good health and CMV-seronegative.

The chain recombines TRBV5-5 with TRBJ2-5; TRBD2 might be the D (6 bases). V was pared by 3 bases and J by 5 bases, with 17 bases between. CDR3 size: 15 residues. Germline V gene data show CDR1 as SGHKS and CDR2 as YYEKEE (reference sequence). The CDR3 reads CASSSETSRRETQYF. DNA for the CDR3: TGTGCCAGCAGCTCAGAGACTAGTAGGAGGGAGACCCAGTACTTC. The variable domain in full, with the rest retrieved from reference TRBV5-5 and TRBJ2-5, is DAGVTQSPTHLIKTRGQQVTLRCSPISGHKSVSWYQQVLGQGPQFIFQYYEKEERGRGNFPDRFSARQFPNYSSELNVNALLLGDSALYLCASSSETSRRETQYFGPGTRLLVL.

CDR3 nucleotide sequence: TGTGCCAGCAGCCCGGGACAGACTACCGGGGGCACCGGGGAGCTGTTTTTT. This gives the protein CASSPGQTTGGTGELFF. The chain uses TRBV9 and TRBJ2-2; possible D gene TRBD1, 7 bases. Germline V gives CDR1 SGDLS, CDR2 YYNGEE. The CDR3 extends over 17 amino acids. V was pared by 4 bases and J by 4 bases, with 20 bases between. The full variable domain, completed using reference TRBV9 and TRBJ2-2, is DSGVTQTPKHLITATGQRVTLRCSPRSGDLSVYWYQQSLDQGLQFLIQYYNGEERAKGNILERFSAQQFPDLHSELNLSSLELGDSALYFCASSPGQTTGGTGELFFGEGSRLTVL.

The V gene is TRBV27, the J gene TRBJ1-6, with D possibly being TRBD1 (5 bases). Germline lookup yields CDR1 MNHEY and CDR2 SMNVEV (reference sequence). Trimming shortened V by 9 bases and J by 0 bases, and 15 bases separated the two germline ends. The CDR3 consists of 16 residues. For the CDR3, the DNA is TGTGCCAGAAACTCAAGGGGCAGCTCCTATAATTCACCCCTCCACTTT. This encodes CARNSRGSSYNSPLHF.

About this clone itself: A read error is likely, as this CDR3 ends without the conserved phenylalanine or tryptophan. This sequence joins TRBV5-6 and TRBJ1-1; D call uncertain. The CDR3 totals 14 residues. The germline gives CDR1 SGHDT, CDR2 YYEEEE. V was clipped by 5 bases and J by 5 bases, with 16 bases between them. The CDR3, as DNA: TGTGCCAGCAGGGTAGGGCCCCAAGGGACTGAAGCTTTCGTT. This gives the protein CASRVGPQGTEAFV.

This chain uses TRBV10-1 with TRBJ2-7; no clear D gene. There are 13 residues in the CDR3. Germline lookup yields CDR1 WNHNN and CDR2 SYGVQD (reference sequence). V lost 3 bases and J lost 1, with 7 bases in between. CDR3 nucleotides: TGCGCCAGCAGTGATGGCAAATCCTACGAGCAGTACTTC. It specifies CASSDGKSYEQYF.

This chain links TRBV4-1 with TRBJ2-5; 10 positions agree with TRBD2. The last part of the DNA fits TRBJ2-7 better; the J call may be wrong. Germline CDR1 MGHRA, CDR2 YSYEKL. The CDR3 spans 16 residues. Here the CDR3 reads CASSHPTSGVAYEQYF. The CDR3 DNA is TGCGCCAGCAGCCATCCCACTAGCGGGGTGGCCTACGAGCAGTACTTC.

This clone was counted a few times. V is TRBV19 and J is TRBJ1-2, with D unresolved. The V end was cut by 3 bases, the J end by 0 bases, with 8 bases between. Germline V gives CDR1 LNHDA, CDR2 SQIVND (reference sequence). The CDR3 is 14 residues long. The CDR3 DNA reads TGTGCCAGTAGTATGCGCGTTTCTAACTATGGCTACACCTTC. The encoded protein is CASSMRVSNYGYTF.

This chain joins TRBV2 and TRBJ2-3; TRBD2 is a possible D gene (7 bases). The CDR3 covers 11 residues. In germline, CDR1 is SNHLY, CDR2 FYNNEI. The CDR3 loop reads CGEGESDTQYF. The CDR3 DNA reads TGTGGGGAGGGGGAATCAGATACGCAGTATTTT.

CDR3 bases: TGTGCCAGCAGCTTAGGTCAGACAGGGCAGAAAGGGCCCTATGGCTACACCTTC. Protein sequence: CASSLGQTGQKGPYGYTF. The chain is built from TRBV7-9 and TRBJ1-2, with 7 positions matching TRBD1. The V gene end was trimmed by 1 base and the J gene end by 4 bases; junction bases not matched to a gene: 15. The CDR3 has 18 residues. CDR1 and CDR2 from the germline V gene are SEHNR and FQNEAQ (reference sequence).

The gene calls are TRBV19 and TRBJ1-4, with D possibly TRBD1 on 5 matching bases. Germline V CDR1 and CDR2: LNHDA, SQIVND (reference sequence). Trimming stripped 6 bases from V and 3 bases from J, with 11 bases between. The CDR3 length is 14 residues. CDR3 in amino acids: CASRIDSSNEKLFF. DNA for the CDR3: TGTGCCAGTAGGATTGACAGTTCTAATGAAAAACTGTTTTTT. The full variable domain, with the rest looked up from reference TRBV19 and TRBJ1-4, is DGGITQSPKYLFRKEGQNVTLSCEQNLNHDAMYWYRQDPGQGLRLIYYSQIVNDFQKGDIAEGYSVSREKKESFPLTVTSAQKNPTAFYLCASRIDSSNEKLFFGSGTQLSVL.

The chain couples TRBV6-1 to TRBJ1-2; 7 bases are a match to TRBD1. In germline, CDR1 is MNHNS, CDR2 SASEGT. Trimming at V came to 5 bases and at J to 4 bases, leaving 10 bases not matched to a gene. The CDR3 is 15 amino acids. The CDR3 region is CASSPGQPGIYGYTF. In DNA, the CDR3 is TGTGCCAGCAGTCCGGGACAGCCGGGGATCTATGGCTACACCTTC.

The J gene is TRBJ2-4, the V gene TRBV15, with 9 bases lining up with TRBD1. V shed 1 base and J 3 bases; nucleotides not matched to a gene: 7. Germline CDR1 LNHNV, CDR2 YYDKDF (reference sequence). The CDR3 length is 17 residues. The CDR3 reads CATSRGGQGAVKNIQYF. The CDR3 nucleotides are TGTGCCACCAGCAGAGGGGGACAGGGTGCTGTCAAAAACATTCAGTACTTC.

The chain carries TRBV2 and TRBJ1-2, with D tentatively TRBD1 (6 bases). V dropped 1 base and J dropped 8 bases, with 14 bases sitting between them. This CDR3 is 14 amino acids long. The germline CDR1 and CDR2 sequences are SNHLY and FYNNEI. CDR3: CASSEGWDIYGYTF. Here the CDR3 DNA reads TGTGCCAGCAGTGAAGGGTGGGACATCTACGGCTACACCTTC.

This clone was seen only once. The chain recombines TRBV7-9 with TRBJ1-5, with TRBD1 identical over 7 bases. CDR3 size: 15 residues. Trimming took 5 bases from V and 2 from J; bases not matched to a gene: 6. The germline V gene encodes CDR1 SEHNR and CDR2 FQNEAQ (reference sequence). In DNA, the CDR3 is TGTGCCAGCAGCCAGGACAGGTGGGGCAATCAGCCCCAGCATTTT. It codes for CASSQDRWGNQPQHF.

This chain connects TRBV5-1 to TRBJ2-5, with TRBD2 matching 7 bases. Per the germline V gene, CDR1 is SGHRS and CDR2 is YFSETQ. The CDR3 spans 15 residues. The ends lost 0 bases at V and 2 bases at J; junction bases unmatched: 4. CDR3 in DNA: TGCGCCAGCAGCTTGGGGGACTATCAACAAGAGACCCAGTACTTC. Residues: CASSLGDYQQETQYF.

This chain uses TRBV7-9 with TRBJ2-5, with 10 bases lining up with TRBD2. Germline CDR1 reads SEHNR; CDR2 reads FQNEAQ (reference sequence). This CDR3 is built from 17 residues. V lost 1 base to trimming and J lost 0 bases; unmatched junction nucleotides: 5. This CDR3 reads CASSLGSGGTYQETQYF. CDR3 bases: TGTGCCAGCAGCTTAGGTAGCGGGGGGACCTACCAAGAGACCCAGTACTTC.

This clone was observed a few times. The chain recombines TRBV7-2 with TRBJ2-3, with D unclear. V gave up 1 base and J gave up 3 bases, with 5 bases separating them. The CDR3 consists of 13 residues. Germline loops: CDR1 SGHTA, CDR2 FQGNSA. As DNA, the CDR3 is TGTGCCAGCAGCTTAGGTTCAACAGATACGCAGTATTTT. It yields the protein CASSLGSTDTQYF.

This chain connects TRBV7-2 to TRBJ1-1; D possibly corresponds to TRBD1 (5 bases). Deletions cut 0 bases from V and 7 bases from J, with 12 bases between. This CDR3 has 14 amino acids. Germline V CDR1 and CDR2: SGHTA, FQGNSA. For the CDR3, the DNA is TGTGCCAGCAGCTTAGCACGGCCAGGGAATGAAGCTTTCTTT. Its protein product is CASSLARPGNEAFF.